A single sample is the source of the 10 T cell receptor beta chains below, sequenced in a study of T-cell memory formation after mild COVID-19. MiXCR was run by TCRdb on the 5' RACE reads, yielding one entry per CDR3 protein. The sample holds 400,000 or so distinct CDR3 sequences, about 20% seen once. Material for sequencing was PBMCs or a T cell subset sorted from them (not recorded which). The source of these receptors is an adult woman who had mild COVID-19 (a few samples of this study predate the infection). Cell type and time point are not known.

This rearrangement joins TRBV11-2 to TRBJ2-1, with TRBD2 identical over 15 bases. Germline CDR1 is SGHAT and CDR2 is FQNNGV. CDR3 size: 20 residues. J gave up 4 bases and V 3 bases, and 13 bases lay outside the gene matches. The CDR3 region is CASSLREGLAGGWLYNEQFF. CDR3 nucleotide sequence: TGTGCCAGCAGCTTGCGGGAAGGACTAGCGGGAGGGTGGCTATACAATGAGCAGTTCTTC.

The rearrangement uses TRBV3-1 and TRBJ1-5; D is possibly TRBD1 (5 bases). Germline lookup yields CDR1 LGHDT and CDR2 YNNKEL (reference sequence). V lost 4 bases to trimming and J lost 1 base, with 8 bases between them. This CDR3 contains 14 residues. Here the CDR3 reads CASSPRQSNQPQHF. Written as DNA, the CDR3 is TGTGCCAGCAGCCCCCGACAGAGCAATCAGCCCCAGCATTTT. Full variable domain (missing parts from reference TRBV3-1 and TRBJ1-5): DTAVSQTPKYLVTQMGNDKSIKCEQNLGHDTMYWYKQDSKKFLKIMFSYNNKELIINETVPNRFSPKSPDKAHLNLHINSLELGDSAVYFCASSPRQSNQPQHFGDGTRLSIL.

This clonotype was observed many times. This rearrangement joins TRBV12-3 or TRBV12-4 to TRBJ1-4; D is uncertain. The CDR3 spans 16 residues. Trimming removed 2 bases from V and 0 bases from J, with 10 bases in between. Here the CDR3 reads CASSLKGITTNEKLFF. The CDR3 DNA sequence: TGTGCCAGCAGTTTAAAAGGGATCACAACTAATGAAAAACTGTTTTTT.

The V gene is TRBV7-2, the J gene TRBJ2-3, with D unclear. CDR1 and CDR2 (germline): SGHTA, FQGNSA. The V gene lost 4 bases and the J gene lost 6 bases, with 8 bases spanning the gap. CDR3 size: 12 residues. The CDR3 here is CASSSSRDTQYF. The CDR3 DNA follows: TGTGCCAGCAGCTCATCTAGGGATACGCAGTATTTT. Using reference TRBV7-2 and TRBJ2-3 for the parts outside the CDR3, the full variable domain is GAGVSQSPSNKVTEKGKDVELRCDPISGHTALYWYRQSLGQGLEFLIYFQGNSAPDKSGLPSDRFSAERTGGSVSTLTIQRTQQEDSAVYLCASSSSRDTQYFGPGTRLTVL.

This rearrangement joins TRBV12-3 or TRBV12-4 to TRBJ2-1; 8 nucleotides align to TRBD1. J gave up 7 bases and V 7 bases, and 12 bases lay outside the gene matches. The CDR3 is 15 amino acids. Here the CDR3 DNA reads TGTGCCAGCACCCAGGGGGCGACTGGGGGGAATGAGCAGTTCTTC. Its translation is CASTQGATGGNEQFF.

This clonotype turned up a few times. The V gene is TRBV15, the J gene TRBJ1-5; D gene uncertain. The CDR3 sequence is 16 residues long. From germline, CDR1 is LNHNV and CDR2 YYDKDF (reference sequence). The V end lost 4 bases, the J end lost 7 bases, and 20 bases lay between the germline ends. The CDR3 nucleotides read TGTGCCACCAGCAAAAGGGTGGGCGGGTTTGAGCAGCCCCAGCATTTT. This encodes CATSKRVGGFEQPQHF. Supplemented by reference TRBV15 and TRBJ1-5, the full variable domain reads DAMVIQNPRYQVTQFGKPVTLSCSQTLNHNVMYWYQQKSSQAPKLLFHYYDKDFNNEADTPDNFQSRRPNTSFCFLDIRSPGLGDTAMYLCATSKRVGGFEQPQHFGDGTRLSIL.

This clonotype was seen more than once but under ten times. The V and J genes are TRBV2 and TRBJ2-1; TRBD2 agrees at 9 bases. CDR1 and CDR2 from the germline V gene are SNHLY and FYNNEI. The CDR3 spans 14 residues. Germline trimming cut 3 bases from V and 6 bases from J; bases unmatched to any gene: 3. This CDR3 is CASSDSGSSNEQFF. In DNA, the CDR3 is TGTGCCAGCAGTGATAGCGGGAGCTCCAATGAGCAGTTCTTC.

The chain recombines TRBV30 with TRBJ1-5; TRBD1 matches at 7 bases. CDR1 is GTSNPN, CDR2 SVGIG, per germline (reference sequence). This CDR3 is built from 14 residues. Losses at the gene ends were 2 bases for V and 3 bases for J; bases not matched to a gene: 4. CDR3 DNA sequence: TGTGCCTGGAGTACCGGACAGGCCAATCAGCCCCAGCATTTT. This codes for CAWSTGQANQPQHF.

This clonotype was observed a handful of times. The chain couples TRBV6-5 to TRBJ2-3; D not resolved. Germline-derived CDR1 and CDR2 are MNHEY and SVGAGI. This CDR3 is built from 14 residues. Deletions cut 6 bases from V and 1 base from J, with 11 bases between. The CDR3 here is CASSLGKGTDTQYF. In DNA, the CDR3 is TGTGCCAGCAGCCTTGGGAAAGGCACAGATACGCAGTATTTT.

The CDR3 loop is CASGLEREGKLFF. For the CDR3, the DNA is TGCGCCAGCGGATTGGAAAGGGAAGGAAAACTGTTTTTT. The V call is TRBV4-1, the J call TRBJ1-4; D uncertain. Germline values: CDR1 MGHRA, CDR2 YSYEKL. V was clipped by 8 bases and J by 10 bases, with 17 bases between them. The CDR3 runs to 13 residues.